This entry lists 2 T cell receptor beta chains sequenced from one sample in a study of identical twins. Each CDR3 protein gets one entry after TCRdb re-called the 5' RACE reads with MiXCR. The sample lists 500,000 to 700,000 distinct CDR3 sequences, 7.1% seen once, with 1.6% in the top ten. The same data also contributed to another study, on yellow fever vaccine responses in identical twins.

Sequencing used PBMCs. Source of these receptors: a woman aged 18-30 years in good health.

This clonotype showed up many times. The chain employs TRBV4-1 and TRBJ1-1; no clear D gene. The germline V gene encodes CDR1 MGHRA and CDR2 YSYEKL. The CDR3 runs to 16 residues. Trimming took off 3 bases at V and 2 bases at J, with 16 bases between the two ends. The CDR3 DNA reads TGCGCCAGCAGCCAGGCCCGGGTCCCCCTAAACACTGAAGCTTTCTTT. Its protein product is CASSQARVPLNTEAFF.

The CDR3: CASSRLAGGTGETQYF. DNA of the CDR3: TGTGCCAGCAGCAGACTAGCGGGGGGGACGGGAGAGACCCAGTACTTC. The rearrangement uses TRBV5-8 and TRBJ2-5, with 14 bases aligning to TRBD2. Germline V lookup: CDR1 SGHTS, CDR2 YDEGEE. The CDR3 extends over 16 amino acids. V trimming: 4 bases; J trimming: 4 bases; junction bases outside the gene matches: 6.